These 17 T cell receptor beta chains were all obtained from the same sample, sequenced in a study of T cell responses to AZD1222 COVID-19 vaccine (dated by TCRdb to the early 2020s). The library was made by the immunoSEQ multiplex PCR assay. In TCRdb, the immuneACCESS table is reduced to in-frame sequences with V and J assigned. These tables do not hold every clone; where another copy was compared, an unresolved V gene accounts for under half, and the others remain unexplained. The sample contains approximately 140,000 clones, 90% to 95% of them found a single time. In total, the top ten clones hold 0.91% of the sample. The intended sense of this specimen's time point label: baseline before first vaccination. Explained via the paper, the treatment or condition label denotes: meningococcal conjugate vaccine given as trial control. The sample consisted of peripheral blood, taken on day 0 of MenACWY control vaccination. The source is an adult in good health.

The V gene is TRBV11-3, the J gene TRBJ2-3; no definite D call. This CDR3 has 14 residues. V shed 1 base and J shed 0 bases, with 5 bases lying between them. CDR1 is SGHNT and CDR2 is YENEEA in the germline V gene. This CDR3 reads CASSLGASTDTQYF. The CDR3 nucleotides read TGTGCCAGCAGCTTAGGGGCTAGCACAGATACGCAGTATTTT. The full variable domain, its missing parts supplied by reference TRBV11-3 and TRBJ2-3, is EAGVVQSPRYKIIEKKQPVAFWCNPISGHNTLYWYLQNLGQGPELLIRYENEEAVDDSQLPKDRFSAERLKGVDSTLKIQPAELGDSAVYLCASSLGASTDTQYFGPGTRLTVL.

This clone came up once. The CDR3 loop is CASSLRDSNEQFF. CDR3 in DNA: TGTGCCAGCAGTCTCCGCGACTCGAATGAGCAGTTCTTC. The gene calls are TRBV5-5 and TRBJ2-1, with D hard to call. Deletions cut 5 bases from V and 7 bases from J, with 13 bases between. CDR1 is SGHKS and CDR2 is YYEKEE in the germline V gene (reference sequence). The CDR3 consists of 13 residues.

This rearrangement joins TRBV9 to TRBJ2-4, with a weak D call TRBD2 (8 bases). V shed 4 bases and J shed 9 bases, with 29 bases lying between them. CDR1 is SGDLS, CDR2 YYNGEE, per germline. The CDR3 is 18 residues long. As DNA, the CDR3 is TGTGCCAGCAGCCCCCAGGGGGGAGGGGACCTCGGGAGGGGCATTCAGTACTTC. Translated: CASSPQGGGDLGRGIQYF.

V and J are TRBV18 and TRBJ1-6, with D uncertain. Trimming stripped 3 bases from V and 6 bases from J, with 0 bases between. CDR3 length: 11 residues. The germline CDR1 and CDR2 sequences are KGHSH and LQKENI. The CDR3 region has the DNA TGTGCCAGCTCACCTAATTCACCCCTCCACTTT. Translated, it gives CASSPNSPLHF.

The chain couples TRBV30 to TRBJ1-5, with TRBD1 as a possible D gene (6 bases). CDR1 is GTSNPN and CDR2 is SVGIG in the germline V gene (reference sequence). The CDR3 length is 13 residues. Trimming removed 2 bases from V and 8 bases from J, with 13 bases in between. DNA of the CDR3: TGTGCCTGGAGTACACAGGGAGAGGAGCCCCAGCATTTT. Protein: CAWSTQGEEPQHF.

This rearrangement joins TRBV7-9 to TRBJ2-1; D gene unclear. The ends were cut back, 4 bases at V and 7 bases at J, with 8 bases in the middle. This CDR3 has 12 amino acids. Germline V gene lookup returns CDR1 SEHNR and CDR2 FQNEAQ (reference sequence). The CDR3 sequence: CASSSHGNEQFF. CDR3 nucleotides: TGTGCCAGCAGCTCTCACGGGAATGAGCAGTTCTTC.

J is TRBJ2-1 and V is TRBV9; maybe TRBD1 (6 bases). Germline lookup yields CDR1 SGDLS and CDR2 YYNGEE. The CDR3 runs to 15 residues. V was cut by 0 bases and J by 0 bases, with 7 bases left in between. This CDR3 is CASSVAGDSYNEQFF. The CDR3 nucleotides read TGTGCCAGCAGCGTAGCAGGGGACTCCTACAATGAGCAGTTCTTC.

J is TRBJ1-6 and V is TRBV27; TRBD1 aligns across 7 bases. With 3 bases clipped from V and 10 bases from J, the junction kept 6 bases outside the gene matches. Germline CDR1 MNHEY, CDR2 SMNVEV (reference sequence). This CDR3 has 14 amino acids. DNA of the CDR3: TGTGCCAGCAGTTTTGCCAGGGGGGAATCACCCCTCCACTTT. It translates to CASSFARGESPLHF.

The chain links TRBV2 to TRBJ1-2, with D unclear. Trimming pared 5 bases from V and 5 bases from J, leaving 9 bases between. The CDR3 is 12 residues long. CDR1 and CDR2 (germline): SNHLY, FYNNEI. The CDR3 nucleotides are TGTGCCAGCAGTTCTCAGCGGTATGGCTACACCTTC. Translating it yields CASSSQRYGYTF. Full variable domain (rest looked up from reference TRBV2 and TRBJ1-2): EPEVTQTPSHQVTQMGQEVILRCVPISNHLYFYWYRQILGQKVEFLVSFYNNEISEKSEIFDDQFSVERPDGSNFTLKIRSTKLEDSAMYFCASSSQRYGYTFGSGTRLTVV.

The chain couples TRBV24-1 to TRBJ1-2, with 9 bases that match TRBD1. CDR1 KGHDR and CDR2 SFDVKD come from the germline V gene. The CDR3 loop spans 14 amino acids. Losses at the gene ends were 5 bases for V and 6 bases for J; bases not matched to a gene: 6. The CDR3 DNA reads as TGTGCCACCAGTGGCGCCGACAGGGGGAATGGCTACACCTTC. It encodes CATSGADRGNGYTF.

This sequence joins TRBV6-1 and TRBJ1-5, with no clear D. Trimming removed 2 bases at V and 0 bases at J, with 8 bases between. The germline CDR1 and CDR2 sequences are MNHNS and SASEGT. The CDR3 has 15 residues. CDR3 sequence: CASSEKDLSNQPQHF. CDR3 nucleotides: TGTGCCAGCAGTGAAAAAGACCTTAGCAATCAGCCCCAGCATTTT.

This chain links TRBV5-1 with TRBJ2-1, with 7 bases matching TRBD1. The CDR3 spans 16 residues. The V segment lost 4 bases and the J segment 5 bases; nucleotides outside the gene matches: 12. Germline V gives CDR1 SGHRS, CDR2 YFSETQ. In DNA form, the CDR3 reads TGCGCCAGCAGCCTATTACAGGGGAGCCTGGACAATGAGCAGTTCTTC. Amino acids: CASSLLQGSLDNEQFF.

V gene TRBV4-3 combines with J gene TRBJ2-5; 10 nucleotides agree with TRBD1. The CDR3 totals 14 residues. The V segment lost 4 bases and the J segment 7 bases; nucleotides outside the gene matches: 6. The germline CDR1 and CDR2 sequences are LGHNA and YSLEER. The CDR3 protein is CASSRDRGGGTQYF. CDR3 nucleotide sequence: TGCGCCAGCAGCCGGGACAGGGGAGGCGGGACCCAGTACTTC.

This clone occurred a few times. As DNA, the CDR3 is TGTGCCAGCAGCTTGGGAGGGTACCGAGGGGAGCTGTTTTTT. It specifies CASSLGGYRGELFF. The rearrangement links TRBV5-4 to TRBJ2-2; tentatively, D is TRBD2 (5 bases). V was trimmed by 0 bases and J by 8 bases, leaving 11 bases between them. This CDR3 contains 14 residues. Germline assignment: CDR1 SGHNT and CDR2 YYREEE (reference sequence).

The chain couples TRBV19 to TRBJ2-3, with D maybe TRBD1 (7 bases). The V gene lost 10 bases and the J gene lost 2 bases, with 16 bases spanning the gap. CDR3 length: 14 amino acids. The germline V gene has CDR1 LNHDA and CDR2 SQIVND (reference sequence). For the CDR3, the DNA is TGTGCCACTGGAGGGGGCAGGGTCACAGATACGCAGTATTTT. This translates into CATGGGRVTDTQYF.

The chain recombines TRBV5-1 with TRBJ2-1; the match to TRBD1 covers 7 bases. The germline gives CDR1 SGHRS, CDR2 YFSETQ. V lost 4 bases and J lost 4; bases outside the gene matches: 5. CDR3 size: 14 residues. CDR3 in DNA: TGCGCCAGCAGCCCCCCGACAGGGTACAATGAGCAGTTCTTC. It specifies CASSPPTGYNEQFF. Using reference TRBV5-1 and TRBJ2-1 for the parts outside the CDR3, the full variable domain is KAGVTQTPRYLIKTRGQQVTLSCSPISGHRSVSWYQQTPGQGLQFLFEYFSETQRNKGNFPGRFSGRQFSNSRSEMNVSTLELGDSALYLCASSPPTGYNEQFFGPGTRLTVL.

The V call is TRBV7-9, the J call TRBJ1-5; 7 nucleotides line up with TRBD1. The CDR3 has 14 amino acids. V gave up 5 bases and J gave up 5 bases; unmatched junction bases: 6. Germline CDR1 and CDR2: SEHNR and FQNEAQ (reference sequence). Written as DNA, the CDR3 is TGTGCCAGCAGCCGGACAGGTTCGGATCAGCCCCAGCATTTT. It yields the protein CASSRTGSDQPQHF.